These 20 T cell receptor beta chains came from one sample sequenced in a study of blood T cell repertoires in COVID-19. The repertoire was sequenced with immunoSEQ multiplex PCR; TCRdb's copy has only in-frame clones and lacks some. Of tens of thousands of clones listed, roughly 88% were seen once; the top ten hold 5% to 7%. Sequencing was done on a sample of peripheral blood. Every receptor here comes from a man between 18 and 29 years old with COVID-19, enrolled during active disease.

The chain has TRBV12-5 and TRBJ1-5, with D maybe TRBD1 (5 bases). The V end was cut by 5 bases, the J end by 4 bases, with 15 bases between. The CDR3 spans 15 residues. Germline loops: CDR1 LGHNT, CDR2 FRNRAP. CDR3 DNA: TGTGCTAGTGGTCTACTGAAACGGGGGAATCAGCCCCAGCATTTT. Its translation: CASGLLKRGNQPQHF.

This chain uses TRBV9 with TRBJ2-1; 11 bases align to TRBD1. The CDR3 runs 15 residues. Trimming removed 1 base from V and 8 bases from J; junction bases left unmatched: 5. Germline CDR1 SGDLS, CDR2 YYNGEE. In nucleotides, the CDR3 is TGTGCCAGCAGCGTATCCGGGACAGGGGGGGATGAGCAGTTCTTC. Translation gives CASSVSGTGGDEQFF. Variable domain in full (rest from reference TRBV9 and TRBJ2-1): DSGVTQTPKHLITATGQRVTLRCSPRSGDLSVYWYQQSLDQGLQFLIQYYNGEERAKGNILERFSAQQFPDLHSELNLSSLELGDSALYFCASSVSGTGGDEQFFGPGTRLTVL.

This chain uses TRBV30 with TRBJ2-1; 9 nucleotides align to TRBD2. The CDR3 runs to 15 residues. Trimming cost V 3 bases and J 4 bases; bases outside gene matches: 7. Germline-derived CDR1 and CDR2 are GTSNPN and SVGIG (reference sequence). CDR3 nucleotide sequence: TGTGCCTGGAGCGCCGAGCGGGAGGTATACAATGAGCAGTTCTTC. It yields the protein CAWSAEREVYNEQFF.

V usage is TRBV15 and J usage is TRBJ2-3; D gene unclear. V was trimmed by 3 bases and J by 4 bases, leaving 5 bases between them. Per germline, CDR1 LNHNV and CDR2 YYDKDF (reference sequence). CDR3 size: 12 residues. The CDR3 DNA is TGTGCCACCAGCAGGGCGGCAGATACGCAGTATTTT. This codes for CATSRAADTQYF.

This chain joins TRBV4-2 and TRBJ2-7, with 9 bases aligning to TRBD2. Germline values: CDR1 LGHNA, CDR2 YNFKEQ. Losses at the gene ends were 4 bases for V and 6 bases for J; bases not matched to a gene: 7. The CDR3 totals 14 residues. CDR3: CASSLAGAPGEQYF. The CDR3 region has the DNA TGTGCCAGCAGCCTAGCGGGAGCTCCCGGCGAGCAGTACTTC.

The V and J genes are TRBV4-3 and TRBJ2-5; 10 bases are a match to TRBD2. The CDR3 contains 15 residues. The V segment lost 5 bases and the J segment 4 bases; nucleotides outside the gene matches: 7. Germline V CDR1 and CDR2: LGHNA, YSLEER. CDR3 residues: CASSYTSGKGETQYF. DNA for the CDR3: TGCGCCAGCAGCTATACTAGCGGGAAGGGAGAGACCCAGTACTTC.

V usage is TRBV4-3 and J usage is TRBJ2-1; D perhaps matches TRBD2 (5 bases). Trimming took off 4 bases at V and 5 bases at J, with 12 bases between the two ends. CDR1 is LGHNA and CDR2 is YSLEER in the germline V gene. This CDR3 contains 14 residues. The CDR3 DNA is TGCGCCAGCAGCCGAAGATACGGGGACAATGAGCAGTTCTTC. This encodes CASSRRYGDNEQFF.

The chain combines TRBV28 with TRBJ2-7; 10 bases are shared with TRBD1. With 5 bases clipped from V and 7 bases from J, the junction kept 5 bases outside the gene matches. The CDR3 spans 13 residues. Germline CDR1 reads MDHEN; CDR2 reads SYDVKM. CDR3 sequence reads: CASSQTGGGEQYF. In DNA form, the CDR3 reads TGTGCCAGCAGTCAGACAGGGGGCGGGGAGCAGTACTTC.

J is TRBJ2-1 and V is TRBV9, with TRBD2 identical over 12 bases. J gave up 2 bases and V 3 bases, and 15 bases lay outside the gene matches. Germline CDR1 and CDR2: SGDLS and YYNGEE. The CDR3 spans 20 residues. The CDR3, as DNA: TGTGCCAGCAGCGCGAGACTAGCGGGAGTCCCCGGCGGACCCTACAATGAGCAGTTCTTC. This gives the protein CASSARLAGVPGGPYNEQFF.

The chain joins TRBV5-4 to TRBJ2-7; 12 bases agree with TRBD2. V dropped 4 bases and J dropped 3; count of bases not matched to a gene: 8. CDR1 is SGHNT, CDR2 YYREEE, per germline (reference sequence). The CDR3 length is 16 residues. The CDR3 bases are TGTGCCAGCAGCAACCCGACTAGCGGGAGTCTCTACGAGCAGTACTTC. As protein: CASSNPTSGSLYEQYF.

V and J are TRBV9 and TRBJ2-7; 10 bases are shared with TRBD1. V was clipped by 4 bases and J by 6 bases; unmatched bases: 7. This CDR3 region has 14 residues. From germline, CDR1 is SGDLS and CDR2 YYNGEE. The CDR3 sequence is CASSPDRGFFEQYF. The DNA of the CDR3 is TGTGCCAGCAGCCCGGACAGGGGGTTTTTCGAGCAGTACTTC.

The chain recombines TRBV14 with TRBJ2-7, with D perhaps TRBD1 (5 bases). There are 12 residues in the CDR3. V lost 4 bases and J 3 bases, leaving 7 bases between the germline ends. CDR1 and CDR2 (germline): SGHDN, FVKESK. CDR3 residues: CASSPTGYEQYF. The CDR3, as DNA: TGTGCCAGCAGCCCCACAGGCTACGAGCAGTACTTC.

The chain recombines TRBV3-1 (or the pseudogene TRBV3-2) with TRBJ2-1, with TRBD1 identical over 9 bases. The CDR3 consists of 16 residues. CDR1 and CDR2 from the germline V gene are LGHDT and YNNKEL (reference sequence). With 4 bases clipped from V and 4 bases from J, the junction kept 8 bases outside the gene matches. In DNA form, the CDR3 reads TGTGCCAGCAGCCCTAACACGGGACAGGGATACAATGAGCAGTTCTTC. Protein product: CASSPNTGQGYNEQFF.

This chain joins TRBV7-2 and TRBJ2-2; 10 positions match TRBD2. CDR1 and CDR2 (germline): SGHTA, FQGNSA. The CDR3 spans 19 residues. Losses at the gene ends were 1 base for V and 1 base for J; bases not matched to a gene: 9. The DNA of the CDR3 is TGTGCCAGCAGCTTAGGAGCACTAGCGGGACGAAAGAACACCGGGGAGCTGTTTTTT. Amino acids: CASSLGALAGRKNTGELFF.

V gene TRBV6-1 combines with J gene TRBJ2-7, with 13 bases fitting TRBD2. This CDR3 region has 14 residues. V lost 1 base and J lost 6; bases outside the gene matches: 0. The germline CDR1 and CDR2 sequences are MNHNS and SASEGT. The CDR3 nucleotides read TGTGCCAGCAGTGAAGGGACTAGCGGGAGCGAGCAGTACTTC. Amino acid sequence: CASSEGTSGSEQYF.

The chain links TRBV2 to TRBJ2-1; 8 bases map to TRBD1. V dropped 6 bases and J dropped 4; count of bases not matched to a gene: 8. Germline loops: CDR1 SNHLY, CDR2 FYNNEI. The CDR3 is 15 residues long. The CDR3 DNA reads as TGTGCCAGCAGAGGGACAGGCCTTTCATACAATGAGCAGTTCTTC. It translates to CASRGTGLSYNEQFF.

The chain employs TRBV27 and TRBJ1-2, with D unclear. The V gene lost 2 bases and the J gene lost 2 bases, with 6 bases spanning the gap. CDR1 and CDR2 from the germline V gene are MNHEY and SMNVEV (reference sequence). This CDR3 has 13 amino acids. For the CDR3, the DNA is TGTGCCAGCAGTTTAACTCCGAACTATGGCTACACCTTC. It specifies CASSLTPNYGYTF.

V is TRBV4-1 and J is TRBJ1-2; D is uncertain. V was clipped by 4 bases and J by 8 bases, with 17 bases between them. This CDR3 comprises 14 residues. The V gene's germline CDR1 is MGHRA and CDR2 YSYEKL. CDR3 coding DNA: TGCGCCAGCAGCCGGACTGACGGCGTGGAAGGCTACACCTTC. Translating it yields CASSRTDGVEGYTF.

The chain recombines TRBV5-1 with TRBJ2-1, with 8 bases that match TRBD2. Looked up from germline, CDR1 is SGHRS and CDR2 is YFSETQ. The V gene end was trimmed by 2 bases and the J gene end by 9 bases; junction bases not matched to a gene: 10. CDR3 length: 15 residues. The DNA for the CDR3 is TGCGCCAGCAGCTTCGAAATAGCGGGAAACAGTGAGCAGTTCTTC. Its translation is CASSFEIAGNSEQFF.

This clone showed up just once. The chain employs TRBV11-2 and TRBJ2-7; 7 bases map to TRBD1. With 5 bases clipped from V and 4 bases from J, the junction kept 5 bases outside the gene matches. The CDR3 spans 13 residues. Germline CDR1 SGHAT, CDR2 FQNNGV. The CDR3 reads CASSLDRFYEQYF. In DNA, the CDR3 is TGTGCCAGCAGCCTGGACAGGTTTTACGAGCAGTACTTC.